These 14 T cell receptor beta chains share one sample of origin, sequenced in a study of blood T cell repertoires in COVID-19. The data were produced by immunoSEQ multiplex PCR, yet TCRdb's version contains in-frame clones alone and is incomplete. The sample holds about 130,000 clones, around 78% seen once. The sequenced sample was peripheral blood. These receptors were taken from a human donor in a cohort sampled during active COVID-19.

The chain combines TRBV29-1 with TRBJ1-1; perhaps TRBD1 as D (5 bases). This CDR3 region has 14 residues. Trimming took 4 bases from V and 0 from J, leaving 12 bases between them. CDR1 and CDR2 from the germline V gene are SQVTM and ANQGSEA. CDR3 bases: TGCAGCGTTGGCTTCGGGGGGATGAACACTGAAGCTTTCTTT. This sequence encodes CSVGFGGMNTEAFF.

This clone was recorded only once. The genes are TRBV3-1 (or the pseudogene TRBV3-2) and TRBJ2-7; 7 bases line up with TRBD2. The V gene's germline CDR1 is LGHDT and CDR2 YNNKEL (reference sequence). The CDR3 covers 13 residues. V lost 2 bases to trimming and J lost 4 bases; unmatched junction nucleotides: 2. CDR3 loop: CASSQWGGYEQYF. In DNA, the CDR3 is TGTGCCAGCAGCCAATGGGGAGGGTACGAGCAGTACTTC.

This chain connects TRBV15 to TRBJ2-5, with D possibly matching TRBD1 (5 bases). The CDR3 is 15 residues long. Deletions cut 2 bases from V and 5 bases from J, with 15 bases between. The germline gives CDR1 LNHNV, CDR2 YYDKDF (reference sequence). The CDR3 sequence is CATSRRQGSKETQYF. In DNA form, the CDR3 reads TGTGCCACCAGCAGACGTCAGGGTTCGAAGGAGACCCAGTACTTC.

This clone was recorded a few times. The chain combines TRBV5-1 with TRBJ1-1, with D uncertain. V was trimmed by 0 bases and J by 1 base, leaving 7 bases between them. Looked up from germline, CDR1 is SGHRS and CDR2 is YFSETQ. This CDR3 is built from 14 residues. The CDR3 DNA sequence: TGCGCCAGCAGCTTGGTTCAGGAGAACACTGAAGCTTTCTTT. Translated, it gives CASSLVQENTEAFF.

The gene calls are TRBV13 and TRBJ2-1; 9 bases fit TRBD2. Trimming cost V 4 bases and J 5 bases; bases outside gene matches: 6. The germline V gene has CDR1 PRHDT and CDR2 FYEKMQ (reference sequence). This CDR3 region has 15 residues. CDR3 sequence (DNA): TGTGCCAGCAGCTGGGAACAGCGGGGGGACAATGAGCAGTTCTTC. Translating gives CASSWEQRGDNEQFF.

J is TRBJ1-6 and V is TRBV7-9, with 7 bases matching TRBD1. The junction had 8 bases not matched to a gene; V was cut back by 5 bases and J by 7 bases. Germline assignment: CDR1 SEHNR and CDR2 FQNEAQ (reference sequence). The CDR3 has 15 amino acids. CDR3 nucleotide sequence: TGTGCCAGCAGCCGAACGACAGGGAGGAATTCACCCCTCCACTTT. Translating gives CASSRTTGRNSPLHF.

V is TRBV6-4 and J is TRBJ1-5, with 7 bases identical to TRBD1. CDR1 and CDR2 from the germline V gene are MRHNA and SNTAGT. With 6 bases clipped from V and 0 bases from J, the junction kept 11 bases outside the gene matches. The CDR3 spans 17 residues. The CDR3 loop is CASSPLLTGDSNQPQHF. In nucleotides, the CDR3 is TGTGCCAGCAGCCCCCTTTTAACAGGGGATAGCAATCAGCCCCAGCATTTT.

This clone occurred once. V and J are TRBV11-2 and TRBJ1-1, with D unresolved. CDR1 is SGHAT and CDR2 is FQNNGV in the germline V gene. CDR3 length: 13 residues. Trimming left V 2 bases short and J 8 bases short, with 12 bases between. CDR3 loop: CASSLREGGEAFF. CDR3 bases: TGTGCCAGCAGCTTACGAGAGGGTGGAGAAGCTTTCTTT.

J is TRBJ2-2 and V is TRBV6-6; possibly TRBD1 for D (5 bases). CDR1 is MNHNY and CDR2 is SVGAGI in the germline V gene (reference sequence). V lost 6 bases, J lost 3 bases, and 8 bases lay in between. This CDR3 comprises 13 residues. The CDR3 DNA reads as TGTGCCAGCAGCCAGGGATACACCGGGGAGCTGTTTTTT. Its protein is CASSQGYTGELFF.

The rearrangement joins TRBV28 to TRBJ1-2; possibly TRBD1 for D (6 bases). The length of the CDR3 is 15 residues. Germline loops: CDR1 MDHEN, CDR2 SYDVKM. Deletions cut 2 bases from V and 2 bases from J, with 12 bases between. CDR3 amino acids: CASSLLVQGNYGYTF. In DNA form, the CDR3 reads TGTGCCAGCAGTTTACTCGTGCAGGGGAACTATGGCTACACCTTC.

This clone was seen just once. The chain carries TRBV28 and TRBJ1-5; no definite D call. This CDR3 is 12 amino acids long. Germline CDR1 reads MDHEN; CDR2 reads SYDVKM. The germline V and J ends were trimmed by 6 bases and 4 bases, with 7 bases remaining between them. The CDR3 bases are TGTGCCAGCAGAATAGAGAATCAGCCCCAGCATTTT. This encodes CASRIENQPQHF.

The chain combines TRBV30 with TRBJ2-3; 11 bases match TRBD1. Losses at the gene ends were 5 bases for V and 5 bases for J; bases not matched to a gene: 9. From germline, CDR1 is GTSNPN and CDR2 SVGIG (reference sequence). The CDR3 contains 15 residues. In nucleotides, the CDR3 is TGTGCCTGGGGCGACGGGACAGGGGGTGAAGATACGCAGTATTTT. As protein: CAWGDGTGGEDTQYF. Supplemented by reference TRBV30 and TRBJ2-3, the full variable domain reads SQTIHQWPATLVQPVGSPLSLECTVEGTSNPNLYWYRQAAGRGLQLLFYSVGIGQISSEVPQNLSASRPQDRQFILSSKKLLLSDSGFYLCAWGDGTGGEDTQYFGPGTRLTVL.

V usage is TRBV7-8 and J usage is TRBJ2-3, with D possibly TRBD1 on 6 matching bases. The ends were cut back, 1 base at V and 3 bases at J, with 14 bases in the middle. Germline V CDR1 and CDR2: SGHVS, FQNEAQ. The CDR3 sequence is 16 residues long. CDR3 in amino acids: CASSLVQGRPTDTQYF. The CDR3 bases are TGTGCCAGCAGCTTAGTCCAGGGGCGGCCAACAGATACGCAGTATTTT.

This chain joins TRBV5-5 and TRBJ1-2; D unclear. Germline V gives CDR1 SGHKS, CDR2 YYEKEE (reference sequence). The CDR3 consists of 13 residues. V was clipped by 0 bases and J by 4 bases, with 7 bases between them. As DNA, the CDR3 is TGTGCCAGCAGCTTGGGGTCAGTCTATGGCTACACCTTC. Its translation: CASSLGSVYGYTF.